The clone carrying this T cell receptor beta chain showed up just once. This sample is part of a study of blood T cell repertoires in COVID-19. Study overall: Samples taken during acute and convalescent COVID-19 were collected in the United States, Italy and Spain. PBMCs, B-cell-depleted T cells, or T cells provided the cDNA or gDNA that made up the material.

CDR3 length: 16 residues. Germline V gene sequence: CDR1 LGHNA, CDR2 YNFKEQ. Trimming shortened V by 6 bases and J by 1 base, and 18 bases separated the two germline ends. In the authors' workflow: The assay estimated nucleated cells by amplifying reference gene primers. Here immunoSEQ multiplex PCR was the method, and the copy in TCRdb shows in-frame clones only, minus some. V and J calls and clone size are copied from that table; D and trimming were computed from the DNA. The profile shows around 270,000 clones, less than 90% of them singletons. This sequence originates from a man in his 60s with acute or convalescent COVID-19. This rearrangement joins TRBV4-2 to TRBJ1-1, with D possibly matching TRBD1 (5 bases). The sequenced material came from peripheral blood. The CDR3 reads CASRATGEPRNTEAFF. The CDR3, as DNA: TGTGCCAGCAGAGCTACAGGAGAACCAAGGAACACTGAAGCTTTCTTT.